The 26 T cell receptor beta chains given below trace back to one sample, sequenced in a study of CD8 T cells in Susac syndrome. The authors reverse transcribed roughly 0.5 to 1 ug RNA with random hexamers. A single record per CDR3 protein comes from TCRdb applying MiXCR to the immunoSEQ multiplex PCR reads. The sample holds about 200,000 distinct CDR3 sequences, over 85% seen once. Sequencing was done on a sample of CD4+ T cells from PBMCs. All receptors derive from a human donor in good health.

This clonotype was observed once. V usage is TRBV7-9 and J usage is TRBJ1-5; D uncertain. Germline-derived CDR1 and CDR2 are SEHNR and FQNEAQ (reference sequence). V lost 3 bases and J lost 5, with 11 bases in between. The CDR3 contains 14 residues. The CDR3: CASSFSMGDQPQHF. The DNA of the CDR3 is TGTGCCAGCAGCTTCTCGATGGGAGATCAGCCCCAGCATTTT.

The chain couples TRBV15 to TRBJ2-5; a possible D gene is TRBD2 (5 bases). V lost 2 bases to trimming and J lost 4 bases, with 11 bases between them. CDR1 is LNHNV, CDR2 YYDKDF, per germline (reference sequence). This CDR3 region has 14 residues. CDR3 coding DNA: TGTGCCACCAGCAGACCCGGGGAACGAGAGACCCAGTACTTC. Translating it yields CATSRPGERETQYF.

The CDR3 sequence is CASSRDRGLEAFF. The CDR3 DNA sequence: TGTGCCAGCAGCCGGGACAGGGGGCTTGAAGCTTTCTTT. The chain combines TRBV6-2 or TRBV6-3 with TRBJ1-1, with 12 bases aligning to TRBD1. Germline trimming cut 6 bases from V and 7 bases from J; bases unmatched to any gene: 3. This CDR3 is 13 amino acids long. CDR1 MNHEY and CDR2 SVGEGT come from the germline V gene.

The chain uses TRBV18 and TRBJ2-5, with TRBD2 matching over 8 bases. The CDR3 extends over 15 amino acids. Trimming at V came to 3 bases and at J to 4 bases, leaving 7 bases not matched to a gene. Germline V gene data show CDR1 as KGHSH and CDR2 as LQKENI. CDR3 nucleotide sequence: TGTGCCAGCTCACCGGGGACTAGATTATCAGAGACCCAGTACTTC. As protein: CASSPGTRLSETQYF.

This clonotype was seen only once. The chain carries TRBV30 and TRBJ1-5, with TRBD1 matching 9 bases. Per the germline V gene, CDR1 is GTSNPN and CDR2 is SVGIG (reference sequence). This CDR3 has 15 residues. V dropped 3 bases and J dropped 0; count of bases not matched to a gene: 3. The DNA of the CDR3 is TGTGCCTGGAGACGGACAGGGGATAGCAATCAGCCCCAGCATTTT. This gives the protein CAWRRTGDSNQPQHF.

This clonotype was recorded once. The V and J genes are TRBV20-1 and TRBJ2-7; a possible D gene is TRBD1 (5 bases). V lost 2 bases and J lost 5, with 13 bases in between. The CDR3 has 13 amino acids. Germline V gene lookup returns CDR1 DFQATT and CDR2 SNEGSKA (reference sequence). This CDR3 reads CSARSVRVHEQYF. The CDR3, as DNA: TGCAGTGCTAGATCGGTCAGGGTCCACGAGCAGTACTTC.

The genes are TRBV20-1 and TRBJ1-2, with a tentative D call TRBD1 (5 bases). V lost 6 bases and J 2 bases, leaving 16 bases between the germline ends. CDR1 DFQATT and CDR2 SNEGSKA come from the germline V gene (reference sequence). The CDR3 runs 14 residues. CDR3 in DNA: TGCAGTGCACCCAAGAGGGGAGGAAACTATGGCTACACCTTC. Amino acids: CSAPKRGGNYGYTF.

This chain joins TRBV3-1 and TRBJ1-1, with D tentatively TRBD1 (6 bases). The CDR3 spans 16 residues. Trimming stripped 4 bases from V and 1 base from J, with 16 bases between. Germline V gene sequence: CDR1 LGHDT, CDR2 YNNKEL (reference sequence). The CDR3 nucleotides read TGTGCCAGCAGCCCGATCATAGACAGGCAGAACACTGAAGCTTTCTTT. It encodes CASSPIIDRQNTEAFF.

This rearrangement joins TRBV7-8 to TRBJ2-1; D uncertain. Per germline, CDR1 SGHVS and CDR2 FQNEAQ. Trimming took off 5 bases at V and 5 bases at J, with 16 bases between the two ends. The CDR3 totals 15 residues. CDR3 sequence (DNA): TGTGCCAGCAGCCCTTTTCGGATAGCTAACAATGAGCAGTTCTTC. Translated, it gives CASSPFRIANNEQFF. Using reference TRBV7-8 and TRBJ2-1 for the parts outside the CDR3, the full variable domain is GAGVSQSPRYKVAKRGQDVALRCDPISGHVSLFWYQQALGQGPEFLTYFQNEAQLDKSGLPSDRFFAERPEGSVSTLKIQRTQQEDSAVYLCASSPFRIANNEQFFGPGTRLTVL.

The genes are TRBV14 and TRBJ1-2, with D perhaps matching TRBD1 (5 bases). Germline V CDR1 and CDR2: SGHDN, FVKESK. This CDR3 spans 14 amino acids. V shed 0 bases and J shed 8 bases, with 13 bases lying between them. CDR3 protein: CASSQELWGGGYTF. CDR3 in DNA: TGTGCCAGCAGCCAAGAGCTCTGGGGCGGGGGCTACACCTTC. The whole variable domain, remainder taken from reference TRBV14 and TRBJ1-2, is EAGVTQFPSHSVIEKGQTVTLRCDPISGHDNLYWYRRVMGKEIKFLLHFVKESKQDESGMPNNRFLAERTGGTYSTLKVQPAELEDSGVYFCASSQELWGGGYTFGSGTRLTVV.

The chain uses TRBV18 and TRBJ1-5; maybe TRBD1 (5 bases). The V gene lost 5 bases and the J gene lost 6 bases, with 14 bases spanning the gap. The CDR3 totals 14 residues. CDR1 KGHSH and CDR2 LQKENI come from the germline V gene. DNA of the CDR3: TGTGCCAGCTCAGAGAGGGGTCGCGGTCAGCCCCAGCATTTT. As protein: CASSERGRGQPQHF.

The chain has TRBV24-1 and TRBJ1-1; a weak D match, TRBD1 (6 bases). From germline, CDR1 is KGHDR and CDR2 SFDVKD. The CDR3 contains 12 residues. The V gene lost 9 bases and the J gene lost 10 bases, with 17 bases spanning the gap. DNA of the CDR3: TGTGCCACCGGAACGGACAGAGGAGGAGCTTTCTTT. It specifies CATGTDRGGAFF.

The J gene is TRBJ1-2, the V gene TRBV10-3, with D possibly being TRBD1 (5 bases). V was shortened by 5 bases and J by 4 bases, with 17 bases between the two germline ends. This CDR3 is 15 amino acids long. Germline assignment: CDR1 ENHRY and CDR2 SYGVKD. The CDR3: CAISYGAVGGYGYTF. Written as DNA, the CDR3 is TGTGCCATCAGTTATGGGGCAGTGGGAGGCTATGGCTACACCTTC.

The rearrangement uses TRBV29-1 and TRBJ2-2; 9 positions agree with TRBD1. Trimming at V came to 7 bases and at J to 6 bases, leaving 6 bases not matched to a gene. The CDR3 covers 13 residues. Germline V gives CDR1 SQVTM, CDR2 ANQGSEA. The CDR3 DNA sequence: TGCAGCGGGGGGGACAGGGCCGCCGGGGAGCTGTTTTTT. This sequence encodes CSGGDRAAGELFF.

The rearrangement uses TRBV19 and TRBJ1-2; unclear D gene. The V and J ends lost 7 bases and 5 bases respectively, with 14 bases between them. Germline CDR1 and CDR2: LNHDA and SQIVND (reference sequence). The CDR3 runs to 13 residues. CDR3 sequence: CASKSVWHYGYTF. The CDR3 nucleotides read TGTGCCAGTAAGAGTGTATGGCATTATGGCTACACCTTC.

The gene calls are TRBV7-9 and TRBJ1-4, with D hard to call. The CDR3 spans 14 residues. Trimming took off 2 bases at V and 8 bases at J, with 12 bases between the two ends. Germline assignment: CDR1 SEHNR and CDR2 FQNEAQ (reference sequence). The CDR3 nucleotides read TGTGCCAGCAGCTTACTGACGGGTGGGGAAAAACTGTTTTTT. Its protein product is CASSLLTGGEKLFF.

The chain links TRBV3-1 to TRBJ2-3; D is uncertain. V dropped 4 bases and J dropped 2 bases, with 10 bases sitting between them. Germline assignment: CDR1 LGHDT and CDR2 YNNKEL (reference sequence). The CDR3 runs to 14 residues. CDR3 sequence reads: CASSPRSSTDTQYF. The CDR3, as DNA: TGTGCCAGCAGCCCGAGGAGCTCCACAGATACGCAGTATTTT.

The gene calls are TRBV3-1 and TRBJ2-2; 9 nucleotides align to TRBD1. The CDR3 contains 14 residues. Germline trimming cut 5 bases from V and 9 bases from J; bases unmatched to any gene: 7. Germline CDR1 reads LGHDT; CDR2 reads YNNKEL (reference sequence). CDR3 region: CASSYRGRRRELFF. CDR3 in DNA: TGTGCCAGCAGCTACAGGGGGCGTCGAAGGGAGCTGTTTTTT.

The rearrangement links TRBV11-2 to TRBJ2-7; maybe TRBD1 (5 bases). V lost 7 bases, J lost 3 bases, and 7 bases lay in between. CDR3 length: 11 residues. The germline gives CDR1 SGHAT, CDR2 FQNNGV. The CDR3 DNA reads as TGTGCCAGCACAGGGTTCTACGAGCAGTACGTC. Translation gives CASTGFYEQYV.

V usage is TRBV7-9 and J usage is TRBJ2-5; D not certain. Trimming cost V 3 bases and J 0 bases, with 17 bases left between them. Germline V gene data show CDR1 as SEHNR and CDR2 as FQNEAQ (reference sequence). CDR3 length: 17 residues. The CDR3 DNA is TGTGCCAGCAGCTTGGAAAGAGCCCTCCGGTACCAAGAGACCCAGTACTTC. Translated: CASSLERALRYQETQYF.

J is TRBJ2-7 and V is TRBV3-1; no reliable D call. V lost 4 bases to trimming and J lost 6 bases, with 25 bases between them. This CDR3 is 17 amino acids long. The germline V gene has CDR1 LGHDT and CDR2 YNNKEL (reference sequence). This CDR3 is CASSLLTISTPEREQYV. The CDR3 bases are TGTGCCAGCAGCCTGCTCACAATAAGCACCCCGGAACGCGAGCAGTACGTC.

This chain joins TRBV3-1 and TRBJ1-1; D possibly corresponds to TRBD1 (5 bases). V lost 4 bases and J lost 3, with 12 bases in between. Germline V lookup: CDR1 LGHDT, CDR2 YNNKEL (reference sequence). There are 14 residues in the CDR3. The CDR3 bases are TGTGCCAGCAGCCTCTCAGGGAAGTACACTGAAGCTTTCTTT. It translates to CASSLSGKYTEAFF. The full variable domain, rest sourced from reference TRBV3-1 and TRBJ1-1, is DTAVSQTPKYLVTQMGNDKSIKCEQNLGHDTMYWYKQDSKKFLKIMFSYNNKELIINETVPNRFSPKSPDKAHLNLHINSLELGDSAVYFCASSLSGKYTEAFFGQGTRLTVV.

The chain combines TRBV7-3 with TRBJ2-3; D tentatively reads TRBD1 or TRBD2 (5 bases each). V was trimmed by 5 bases and J by 2 bases, leaving 11 bases between them. From germline, CDR1 is SGHTA and CDR2 FQGTGA. The CDR3 is 14 amino acids. The CDR3 sequence is CASSPPGTTDTQYF. The CDR3 DNA is TGTGCCAGCAGCCCTCCGGGGACCACAGATACGCAGTATTTT.

This sequence joins TRBV4-1 and TRBJ1-2; D perhaps matches TRBD1 (5 bases). Deletions cut 2 bases from V and 4 bases from J, with 17 bases between. Per germline, CDR1 MGHRA and CDR2 YSYEKL. This CDR3 has 16 amino acids. DNA of the CDR3: TGCGCCAGCAGCCAAACCAGAGACAGCCAAACCTATGGCTACACCTTC. This sequence encodes CASSQTRDSQTYGYTF.

The chain recombines TRBV7-4 with TRBJ2-5, with D hard to call. Deletions cut 1 base from V and 0 bases from J, with 12 bases between. The CDR3 spans 16 residues. Germline lookup yields CDR1 SGHVT and CDR2 SQSDAQ. The CDR3 DNA reads as TGTGCCAGCAGCTTAGAACGAGTCAGAGACCAAGAGACCCAGTACTTC. It translates to CASSLERVRDQETQYF.

V is TRBV29-1 and J is TRBJ1-2, with 10 bases fitting TRBD1. CDR1 is SQVTM and CDR2 is ANQGSEA in the germline V gene. CDR3 length: 14 residues. The V gene end was trimmed by 6 bases and the J gene end by 3 bases; junction bases not matched to a gene: 7. The CDR3 loop is CSVRMTGGDYGYTF. The DNA for the CDR3 is TGCAGCGTCCGGATGACAGGGGGCGACTATGGCTACACCTTC. Combining the CDR3 with reference TRBV29-1 and TRBJ1-2 gives the whole variable domain SAVISQKPSRDICQRGTSLTIQCQVDSQVTMMFWYRQQPGQSLTLIATANQGSEATYESGFVIDKFPISRPNLTFSTLTVSNMSPEDSSIYLCSVRMTGGDYGYTFGSGTRLTVV.